This TCR beta chain was captured in a study of identical twins. TCRdb analysed the 5' RACE reads with MiXCR anew, one entry per CDR3 protein. This sample has 690,000 or so distinct CDR3 sequences, with approximately 9% found just once. On this clonotype: Its antigen is unknown.

V lost 3 bases and J lost 4, with 10 bases in between. Germline lookup yields CDR1 SGHRS and CDR2 YFSETQ. This CDR3 spans 13 amino acids. Study-level findings and limits: Memory repertoires lacked the insertion deficit that abundant cord blood beta clonotypes showed. Out-of-frame TCR alpha sharing observed in monozygotic twins exceeded model estimates. The study based its conclusions on cross-sectional statistical analysis and did not follow the same donors.

These data were also reused for a study on yellow fever vaccine responses in identical twins. From that paper: Twins reportedly mounted vaccine T cell responses that seemed partly convergent, partly personalized.

The rearrangement joins TRBV5-1 to TRBJ2-5; D perhaps matches TRBD1 (7 bases). Sequenced input: PBMCs. The sequence derives from a woman under 30 in good health. The CDR3 region is CASSSGGLETQYF. CDR3 in DNA: TGCGCCAGCAGCTCAGGGGGGCTAGAGACCCAGTACTTC. The entire variable domain, with the rest obtained from reference TRBV5-1 and TRBJ2-5, is as follows: KAGVTQTPRYLIKTRGQQVTLSCSPISGHRSVSWYQQTPGQGLQFLFEYFSETQRNKGNFPGRFSGRQFSNSRSEMNVSTLELGDSALYLCASSSGGLETQYFGPGTRLLVL.